These T cell receptor beta chains were read from a single sample in a study of tumor and adjacent non-tumor tissue in lung cancer. A single record per CDR3 protein comes from TCRdb applying MiXCR to the multiplex PCR reads. The sample lists over 130,000 distinct CDR3 sequences, about 71% occurring once. The sample comprised lung tumor tissue. Receptor source: a man aged 60 to 75 with small cell lung cancer. Both conserved end residues are part of each CDR3. The D gene is left open where the match is weak. Clone size is stated in some rows and not others, as once, few, many or a class when expanded.

TRBJ2-1	once	TRBV4-2	NA	14	TGTGCCAGCAGCCAAGCAAGAGGGTACACCTGGCAGTTCTTC	CASSQARGYTWQFF
TRBJ2-1	NA	TRBV5-1	NA	15	TGCGCCAGCAGCTTGGAAGACGGAACCTACAATGAGCAGTTCTTC	CASSLEDGTYNEQFF
TRBJ2-7	few	TRBV6-1	NA	12	TGTGCCAGCAGTGCTGAACATTACGAGCAGTACTTC	CASSAEHYEQYF
TRBJ1-1	few	TRBV4-1	TRBD1	16	TGCGCCAGCAGCCAAGAGTTGCGGGACAGTAACACTGAAGCTTTCTTT	CASSQELRDSNTEAFF
TRBJ2-2	NA	TRBV28	TRBD1	18	TGTGCCAGCGGTTTGAGGGGTCTGGGCAGGGGGCTTTCCGGGGAGCTGTTTTTT	CASGLRGLGRGLSGELFF
TRBJ2-5	NA	TRBV11-2	TRBD2	17	TGTGCCAGCAGGCCAGGCACTAGCGGGATGAGGAAGGAGACTCAGTACTTC	CASRPGTSGMRKETQYF
TRBJ1-1	many	TRBV20-1	TRBD1	16	TGCAGTGCTAGAGGTTGGGGACAGGGGGCCGGGACTGAAGCTTTCTTT	CSARGWGQGAGTEAFF
TRBJ1-4	NA	TRBV6-1	TRBD1	16	TGTGCCAGCAGCGGTACCGGGACAGGGGTTGGTGAAAAACTGTTTTTT	CASSGTGTGVGEKLFF
TRBJ2-3	many	TRBV11-2	NA	12	TGTGCCAGCAGCCGCTCCCGGGATACGCAGTATTTT	CASSRSRDTQYF
TRBJ2-1	NA	TRBV11-2	NA	15	TGTGCCAGCAGCCTAGGACATGGCAGGAAAAATGAGCAGTTCTTC	CASSLGHGRKNEQFF
TRBJ2-3	NA	TRBV11-3	NA	15	TGTGCCAGCAGCCCTGGGGTAAGCAGCCCAGATACGCAGTATTTT	CASSPGVSSPDTQYF
TRBJ1-2	NA	TRBV5-5	NA	14	TGTGCCAGCAGCCCCTCGTACGACCCAGGCGGCTACACCTTC	CASSPSYDPGGYTF
TRBJ2-1	many	TRBV7-8	NA	11	TGTGCCAGCAGCTTCTTGAATGAGCAGTTCTTC	CASSFLNEQFF
TRBJ1-6	few	TRBV20-1	NA	14	TGCAGTGCTAGAGATCGTCGGGGGGATTCACCCCTCCACTTT	CSARDRRGDSPLHF
TRBJ2-3	NA	TRBV5-4	NA	13	TGTGCCAGCAGCTCTACACTAACAGATACGCAGTATTTT	CASSSTLTDTQYF
TRBJ2-1	NA	TRBV6-5	NA	11	TGTGTCAGCACCGGGGAGGAGGAGCAGTTCTTC	CVSTGEEEQFF
TRBJ2-1	NA	TRBV28	NA	13	TGTGCCAGCAGTGGGGCAGGGTACAATGAGCACTTCTTC	CASSGAGYNEHFF
TRBJ2-7	NA	TRBV6-2/TRBV6-3	NA	14	TGTGCCAGTAGTTGGGACTTCGTCTCCTACGAGCAGTACTTC	CASSWDFVSYEQYF
TRBJ2-5	NA	TRBV6-6	NA	14	TGTGCCAGCAGTTCCCAGGTTGGAAAAGAGGCCCAGTACTTC	CASSSQVGKEAQYF
TRBJ2-2	NA	TRBV6-1	NA	14	TGTGCCAGCTCACACCTATTAAACACCGGGGAGCTGTTTTTT	CASSHLLNTGELFF
TRBJ1-2	few	TRBV7-9	NA	12	TGTGCCAGCAGCCCGGACATATATGGCTACACCTTC	CASSPDIYGYTF
TRBJ2-1	few	TRBV5-1	TRBD2	15	TGCGCCAGCAGCCCTCTAGCGGGAGGGGACAATGAGCAGTTCTTC	CASSPLAGGDNEQFF
TRBJ2-7	NA	TRBV20-1	NA	13	TGCAGTGCTAGAAGTTGGGAGTCCTACGAGCAGTACTTC	CSARSWESYEQYF
TRBJ2-3	NA	TRBV29-1	TRBD2	15	TGCAGCGTTGTCGGAGGTCGCGGGAGAACAGATACGCAGTATTTT	CSVVGGRGRTDTQYF
TRBJ2-5	NA	TRBV12-3/TRBV12-4	NA	15	TGTGCCAGCAGTTTACCCGGACTTGATGGGGAGACCCAGTACTTC	CASSLPGLDGETQYF
TRBJ2-7	many	TRBV12-3/TRBV12-4	TRBD2	13	TGTGCCAGCAGCCCGCGGGGGGGCTACGAGCAGTACTTC	CASSPRGGYEQYF
TRBJ2-3	NA	TRBV6-5	TRBD1	15	TGTGCCAGCAGTTATAGGGGGCCGTTCACAGATACGCAGTATTTT	CASSYRGPFTDTQYF
TRBJ1-1	few	TRBV11-2	NA	13	TGTGCCAGCAGATTGGAGGGAGGGACTGAAGCTTTCTTC	CASRLEGGTEAFF
TRBJ1-1	NA	TRBV7-8	NA	12	TGTGCCAGCAGCTCAATTGGCATTCAAGCTTTCTTT	CASSSIGIQAFF
TRBJ2-3	many	TRBV6-2/TRBV6-3	TRBD1	13	TGTGCCAGCAATGACAGGGTACAAGATACGCAGTATTTT	CASNDRVQDTQYF
TRBJ2-2	NA	TRBV4-2	TRBD2	15	TGTGCCAGCAGCCCGGGGGAGGGCCGCACCGGGGAGCTGTTTTTT	CASSPGEGRTGELFF
TRBJ2-5	NA	TRBV12-3/TRBV12-4	NA	15	TGTGCCAGCAGTTTGAGCAGCGAGTACCGAGAGACCCAGTACTTC	CASSLSSEYRETQYF
TRBJ2-7	NA	TRBV11-1	TRBD2	14	TGTGCCAGCAGCTTGAGCGGGACCGCCTACGAGCAGTACTTC	CASSLSGTAYEQYF
TRBJ2-1	many	TRBV12-5	TRBD1	14	TGTGCTAGTGGTCTCACAGGGGTTGGGAATGAGCAGTTCTTC	CASGLTGVGNEQFF
TRBJ2-2	once	TRBV2	NA	14	TGTGCCAGCAGTGTCCTCGGGGAGGTCGGGGAGCTGTTTTTT	CASSVLGEVGELFF
TRBJ2-1	many	TRBV20-1	TRBD2	14	TGCAGTGCTAGCGCTAGCGGGAGGATCAATGAGCAGTTCTTC	CSASASGRINEQFF
TRBJ2-3	few	TRBV5-5	NA	12	TGTGCCAGCAGCTTCTCCACAGATACGCAGTATTTT	CASSFSTDTQYF
TRBJ2-5	NA	TRBV10-2	NA	20	TGCGCCAGCAGTTTCCAACAGGGCGGTAGGGGACTCCGGTCCCAAGAGACCCAGTACTTC	CASSFQQGGRGLRSQETQYF
TRBJ1-1	NA	TRBV20-1	NA	14	TGCAGTGCTAGTTCCAGACAGCGGAACACTGAAGCTTCCTTT	CSASSRQRNTEASF
TRBJ2-5	NA	TRBV11-3	TRBD1	15	TGTGCCAGCAGCCCTGACAGGGGATACCAAGAGACCCAGTACTTC	CASSPDRGYQETQYF
TRBJ2-2	NA	TRBV29-1	NA	13	TGCAGCGCTGGTTGGGGAAACACCGGGGAGCTGTTTTTT	CSAGWGNTGELFF
TRBJ2-3	few	TRBV6-1	TRBD1	13	TGTGCCAGCAGCCACAGGGGAGCATATACGCAGTATTTT	CASSHRGAYTQYF
TRBJ2-1	NA	TRBV5-4	NA	15	TGTGCCAGCAGCTTAGCCACAGAGGCCTACAATGAGCAGTTCTTC	CASSLATEAYNEQFF
TRBJ2-1	NA	TRBV9	TRBD2	15	TGTGCCAGCAGCACTAGCGGGAGCTCCTACAATGAGCAGTTCTTC	CASSTSGSSYNEQFF
TRBJ1-6	many	TRBV6-1	NA	13	TGTGCCAGCAGCCAACAGGGTCCGTCACCCCTCCACTTT	CASSQQGPSPLHF
TRBJ2-7	few	TRBV11-1	TRBD1	14	TGTGTCAGTAGCTTAGACAGGGATGCCTACGAGCAGTACTTC	CVSSLDRDAYEQYF
TRBJ1-1	NA	TRBV29-1	TRBD1	13	TGCAGCGTTGGGGACAGGGGGAACGCTGAAGCTTTCTTT	CSVGDRGNAEAFF
TRBJ1-2	NA	TRBV11-3	NA	15	TGTGCCAGCAGCTTCTCGGACAAGCTTAACTATGGCTACACCTTC	CASSFSDKLNYGYTF
TRBJ2-2	NA	TRBV29-1	TRBD2	13	TGCAGCGTGCACACCGGGACTAGCGTCAAGCTGGTTTTT	CSVHTGTSVKLVF
TRBJ1-2	NA	TRBV28	TRBD1	14	TGTGCCAGCAGTTACGGACAGGGGAACTGTGGCTACACTTTC	CASSYGQGNCGYTF
TRBJ1-5	many	TRBV6-5	NA	13	TGTGCCAGCAGTTACTCGGGATATCAGCCCCAGCATTTT	CASSYSGYQPQHF
TRBJ2-7	NA	TRBV28	TRBD2	15	TGTGTCAGTAGTGGGACTAGCGGGAGCCCTTCCGAGCAGTACTTC	CVSSGTSGSPSEQYF